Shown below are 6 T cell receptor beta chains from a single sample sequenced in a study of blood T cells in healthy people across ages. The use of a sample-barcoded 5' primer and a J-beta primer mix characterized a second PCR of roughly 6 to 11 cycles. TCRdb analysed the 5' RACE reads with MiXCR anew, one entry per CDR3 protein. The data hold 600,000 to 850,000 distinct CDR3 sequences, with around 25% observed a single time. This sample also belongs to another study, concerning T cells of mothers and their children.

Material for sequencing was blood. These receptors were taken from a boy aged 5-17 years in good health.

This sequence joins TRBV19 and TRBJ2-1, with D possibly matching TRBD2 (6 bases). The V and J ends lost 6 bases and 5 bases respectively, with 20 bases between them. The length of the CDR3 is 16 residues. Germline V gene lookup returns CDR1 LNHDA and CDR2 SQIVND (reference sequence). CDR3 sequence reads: CASSHTGGGYHNEQFF. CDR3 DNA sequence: TGTGCCAGTAGCCATACAGGTGGAGGGTACCACAATGAGCAGTTCTTC.

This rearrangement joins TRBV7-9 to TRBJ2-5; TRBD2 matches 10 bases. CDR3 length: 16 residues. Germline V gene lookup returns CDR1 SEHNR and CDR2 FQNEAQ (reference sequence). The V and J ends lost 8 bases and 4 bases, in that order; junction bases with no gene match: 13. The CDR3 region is CASGLGLAGDRETQYF. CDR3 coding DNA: TGTGCCAGCGGACTAGGGCTAGCGGGGGATCGAGAGACCCAGTACTTC.

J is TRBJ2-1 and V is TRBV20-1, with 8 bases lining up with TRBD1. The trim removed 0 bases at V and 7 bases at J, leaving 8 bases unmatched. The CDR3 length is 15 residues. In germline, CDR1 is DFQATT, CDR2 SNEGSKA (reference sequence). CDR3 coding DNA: TGCAGTGCTAGAGACTGGGACAGGAGGTTGAATGAGCAGTTCTTC. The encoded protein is CSARDWDRRLNEQFF.

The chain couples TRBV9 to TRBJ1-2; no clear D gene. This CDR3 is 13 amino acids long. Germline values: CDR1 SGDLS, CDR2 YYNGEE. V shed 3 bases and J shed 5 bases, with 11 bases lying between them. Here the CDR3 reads CASSDGVVYGYTF. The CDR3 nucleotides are TGTGCCAGCAGCGACGGGGTGGTGTATGGCTACACCTTC.

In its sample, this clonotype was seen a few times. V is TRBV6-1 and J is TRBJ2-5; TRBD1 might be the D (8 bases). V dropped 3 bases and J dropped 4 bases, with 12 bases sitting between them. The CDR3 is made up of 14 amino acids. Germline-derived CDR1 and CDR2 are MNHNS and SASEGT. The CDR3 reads CASSDNRGGETQYF. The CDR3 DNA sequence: TGTGCCAGCAGTGATAACAGGGGGGGAGAGACCCAGTACTTC.

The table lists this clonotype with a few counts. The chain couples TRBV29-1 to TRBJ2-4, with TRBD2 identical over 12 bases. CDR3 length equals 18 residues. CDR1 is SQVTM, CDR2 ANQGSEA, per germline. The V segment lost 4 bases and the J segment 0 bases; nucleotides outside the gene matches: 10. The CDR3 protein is CSVVYGLAGPLAKNIQYF. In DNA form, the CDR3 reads TGCAGCGTTGTGTACGGACTAGCGGGACCATTAGCCAAAAACATTCAGTACTTC.